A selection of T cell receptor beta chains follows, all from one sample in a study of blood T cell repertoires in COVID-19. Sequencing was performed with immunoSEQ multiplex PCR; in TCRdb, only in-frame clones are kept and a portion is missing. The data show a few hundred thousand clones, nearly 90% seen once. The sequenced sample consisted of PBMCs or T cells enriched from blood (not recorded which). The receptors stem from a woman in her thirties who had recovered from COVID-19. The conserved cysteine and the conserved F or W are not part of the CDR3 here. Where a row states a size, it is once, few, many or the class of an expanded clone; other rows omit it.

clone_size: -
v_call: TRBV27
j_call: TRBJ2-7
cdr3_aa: ASSIMRDVSYEQY

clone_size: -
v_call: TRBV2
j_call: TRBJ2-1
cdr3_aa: ASSAWGGSYNEQF

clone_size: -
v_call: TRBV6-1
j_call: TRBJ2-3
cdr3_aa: ASSESLAGGRSDTQY

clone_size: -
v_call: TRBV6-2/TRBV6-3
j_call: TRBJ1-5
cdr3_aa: ASSYWGPGVDSNQPQH

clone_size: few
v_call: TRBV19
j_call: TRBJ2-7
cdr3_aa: ASSETVTLSYEQY

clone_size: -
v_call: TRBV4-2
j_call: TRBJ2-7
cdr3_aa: ASSHSGASSYEQY

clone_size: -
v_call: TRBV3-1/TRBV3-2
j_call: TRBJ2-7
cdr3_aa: ASSQGRGLAYEQY

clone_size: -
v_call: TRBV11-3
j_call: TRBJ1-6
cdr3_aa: ASSLGGGSPLH

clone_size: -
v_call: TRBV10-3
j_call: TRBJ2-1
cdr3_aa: AISDGGTLNNEQF

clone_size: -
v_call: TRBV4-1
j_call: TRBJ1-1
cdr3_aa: ASSQANTEAF

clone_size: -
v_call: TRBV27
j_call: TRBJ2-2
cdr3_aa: ASSSFTETSGRRGELF

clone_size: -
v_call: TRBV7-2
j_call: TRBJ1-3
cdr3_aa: ASSPQPPGAGNTIY

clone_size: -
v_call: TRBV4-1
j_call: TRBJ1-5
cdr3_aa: ASSQVGPANQPQH

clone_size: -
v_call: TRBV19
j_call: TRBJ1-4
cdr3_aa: ATSDSRKEKLF

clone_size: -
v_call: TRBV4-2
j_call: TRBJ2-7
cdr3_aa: ASSQDRLAGDEQY

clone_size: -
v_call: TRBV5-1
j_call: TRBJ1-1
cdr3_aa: ASSLLQGGTEAF

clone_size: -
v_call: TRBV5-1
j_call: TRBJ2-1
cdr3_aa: ASSLGTGSAYNEQF

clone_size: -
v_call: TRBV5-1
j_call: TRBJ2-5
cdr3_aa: ASSWSSGHQETQY

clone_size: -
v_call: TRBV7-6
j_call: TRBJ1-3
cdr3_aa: ASSFRSGNTIY

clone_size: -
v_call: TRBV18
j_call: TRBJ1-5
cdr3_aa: ASSPRQYSNQPQH

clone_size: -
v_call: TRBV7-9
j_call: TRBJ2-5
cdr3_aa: ASSLVALTSQETQY

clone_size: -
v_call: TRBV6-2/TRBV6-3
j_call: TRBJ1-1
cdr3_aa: ASSRAGLNTEAF

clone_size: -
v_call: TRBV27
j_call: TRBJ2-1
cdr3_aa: ASSSSSYNEQF

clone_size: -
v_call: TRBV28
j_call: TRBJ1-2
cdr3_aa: ASSWTGGNGYT

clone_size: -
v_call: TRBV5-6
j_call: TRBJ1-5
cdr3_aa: ASSFGWGVINQPQH

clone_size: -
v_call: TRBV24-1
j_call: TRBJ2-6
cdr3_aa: ATSGPNSWGEGANVLT

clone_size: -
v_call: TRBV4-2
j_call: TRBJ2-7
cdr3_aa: ASSQELSGGYEQY

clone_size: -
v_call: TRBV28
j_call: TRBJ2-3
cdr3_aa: ASSVAAGPTDTQY

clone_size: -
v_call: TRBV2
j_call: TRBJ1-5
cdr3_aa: ATGGDSNQPQH

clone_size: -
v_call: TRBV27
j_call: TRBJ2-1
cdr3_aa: ASSFPAGGSYNEQF

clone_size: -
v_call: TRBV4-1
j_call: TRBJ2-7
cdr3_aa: ASSQVGREYEQY

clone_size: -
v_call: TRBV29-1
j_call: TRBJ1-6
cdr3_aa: SVGQSNSPLH

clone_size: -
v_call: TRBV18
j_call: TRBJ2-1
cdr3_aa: TSSYGLTSGRVNEQF

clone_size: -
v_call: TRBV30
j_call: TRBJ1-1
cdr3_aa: AWSVGEGIAF

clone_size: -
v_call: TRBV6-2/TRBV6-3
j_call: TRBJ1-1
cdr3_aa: ASSRRIPGNTEAF

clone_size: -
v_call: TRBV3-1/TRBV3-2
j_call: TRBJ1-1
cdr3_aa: ASSLTPNGQGDTEAF

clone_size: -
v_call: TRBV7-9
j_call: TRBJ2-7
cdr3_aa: ASSLDGTSKYEQY

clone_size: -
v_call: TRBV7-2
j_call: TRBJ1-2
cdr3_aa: ASSLDRTRGYT

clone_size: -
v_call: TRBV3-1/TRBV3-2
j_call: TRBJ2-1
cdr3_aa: ASSRLDSNEQF

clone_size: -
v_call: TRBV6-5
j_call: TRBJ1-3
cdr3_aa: ASGTPGVNGNTIY

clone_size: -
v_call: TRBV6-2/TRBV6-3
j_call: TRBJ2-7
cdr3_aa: ASSLSGSGSYEQY